A selection of T cell receptor beta chains follows, all from one sample in a study of Graves' ophthalmopathy and Graves' hyperthyroidism. TCRdb re-derived calls from the multiplex PCR reads in MiXCR, one entry per CDR3 protein. The sample includes 300,000 to 500,000 distinct CDR3 sequences, approximately 15% of them seen just once. Sequenced input: peripheral blood. Receptor source: a woman under 30 with stable Graves' hyperthyroidism. Each CDR3 is given with its conserved first and last residue. Fields, in order: D gene, J gene, V gene, clone size, CDR3 DNA, CDR3 protein. The D gene is left open where the match is weak. Part of the rows lack a size; the others show once, few, many or a class for expanded clones.

-	TRBJ2-7	TRBV6-2/TRBV6-3	many	TGTGCCAGCAGCTCCAGGGTAAACCCCGTCTACGAGCAGTACTTC	CASSSRVNPVYEQYF
TRBD1	TRBJ2-7	TRBV27	many	TGTGCCAGCAGTTCGACAGGGGGCCCTACCGGGTCGCAGTACTTC	CASSSTGGPTGSQYF
-	TRBJ2-2	TRBV6-1	few	TGTGCCGGCAGGAGGGGGCGCGCCGGGGAGCTGTTTTTT	CAGRRGRAGELFF
-	TRBJ2-7	TRBV6-1	many	TGTGCCAGCAGTCCCCTGGCTCTGGCAGACGAGCAGTACTTC	CASSPLALADEQYF
-	TRBJ1-5	TRBV12-3/TRBV12-4	-	TGTGCCAGCAGTCGACAGGTGGGCCTCCCAATCAGTCCCCAGCATTTT	CASSRQVGLPISPQHF
-	TRBJ1-2	TRBV6-5	many	TGTGCCAGCAGTTACTCGGGCGGCCGCTACACCTTC	CASSYSGGRYTF
-	TRBJ1-1	TRBV19	many	TGTGCCAGTACCCTTACCGGAAGGGTCGGCGCTGAAGCTTTCTTT	CASTLTGRVGAEAFF
TRBD2	TRBJ2-5	TRBV20-1	-	TGCAGTGCTTCCCGACTAGCGGAAGAGACCCAGTACTTC	CSASRLAEETQYF
-	TRBJ1-5	TRBV6-1	many	TGTGCCAGCAGTGCCGGACGGGTTAGCAATCAGCCCCAGCATTTT	CASSAGRVSNQPQHF
TRBD1	TRBJ2-7	TRBV27	-	TGTGCCAGCAGTTTAGACGGGACAGCTAGCCACTACGAGCAGTGCTTC	CASSLDGTASHYEQCF